The 29 T cell receptor beta chains presented below share a single source sample, sequenced in a study of CD8 T cells in ankylosing spondylitis. In TCRdb, the 5' RACE reads were re-called with MiXCR into one record per CDR3 protein. The data contain roughly 200,000 distinct CDR3 sequences, around 13% of them singletons. Sequencing was done on a sample of blood, either unsorted or a sorted T cell fraction (not recorded which). The receptors derive from a male donor with ankylosing spondylitis or in good health (not recorded which).

In this sample, this clonotype turned up a few times. The rearrangement uses TRBV6-1 and TRBJ2-3; 8 positions match TRBD2. V shed 6 bases and J 5 bases; nucleotides not matched to a gene: 10. CDR3 size: 15 residues. Germline V gene lookup returns CDR1 MNHNS and CDR2 SASEGT. The chain's CDR3 is CASSGSGGLGDTQYF. As DNA, the CDR3 is TGTGCCAGCAGCGGGTCGGGAGGGCTTGGAGATACGCAGTATTTT.

This clonotype was counted many times. This may be a read error, as it is one base from a much larger clone. The V gene is TRBV6-2 or TRBV6-3, the J gene TRBJ2-3; D remains unclear. The CDR3 length is 13 residues. V shed 0 bases and J shed 0 bases, with 1 base lying between them. Germline CDR1 is MNHEY and CDR2 is SVGEGT. The DNA for the CDR3 is TGTGCCAGCAGTTACTCTAGCACAGATACGCAGTATTTT. This translates into CASSYSSTDTQYF.

This clonotype was counted between two and nine times. The chain links TRBV10-1 to TRBJ2-5; D unclear. V was pared by 6 bases and J by 0 bases, with 8 bases between. The germline CDR1 and CDR2 sequences are WNHNN and SYGVQD (reference sequence). This CDR3 is built from 13 residues. The chain's CDR3 is CASSESYQETQYF. CDR3 coding DNA: TGCGCCAGCAGCGAGAGCTACCAAGAGACCCAGTACTTC.

This clonotype was seen a handful of times. The gene calls are TRBV3-1 and TRBJ2-2; possible D gene TRBD2, 6 bases. V was clipped by 3 bases and J by 5 bases, with 13 bases between them. The CDR3 covers 15 residues. The germline gives CDR1 LGHDT, CDR2 YNNKEL (reference sequence). The CDR3 coding sequence is TGTGCCAGCAGCCAGGACGGAGGGGAGACCGGGGAGCTGTTTTTT. Protein: CASSQDGGETGELFF. The full variable domain, completed using reference TRBV3-1 and TRBJ2-2, is DTAVSQTPKYLVTQMGNDKSIKCEQNLGHDTMYWYKQDSKKFLKIMFSYNNKELIINETVPNRFSPKSPDKAHLNLHINSLELGDSAVYFCASSQDGGETGELFFGEGSRLTVL.

V and J are TRBV29-1 and TRBJ2-7; D gene ambiguous. This CDR3 contains 12 residues. Trimming stripped 0 bases from V and 5 bases from J, with 8 bases between. Per germline, CDR1 SQVTM and CDR2 ANQGSEA. The CDR3 nucleotides are TGCAGCGTTGAAGATCTTCGGAACGAGCAGTACTTC. Its translation is CSVEDLRNEQYF.

The chain uses TRBV6-1 and TRBJ1-2, with 12 bases that match TRBD1. The V gene's germline CDR1 is MNHNS and CDR2 SASEGT. The CDR3 has 14 residues. V lost 8 bases, J lost 6 bases, and 7 bases stayed unmatched. CDR3 amino acids: CASLGGQGANGYTF. DNA for the CDR3: TGTGCCAGCCTCGGGGGACAGGGGGCGAATGGCTACACCTTC.

The chain recombines TRBV9 with TRBJ1-6; D perhaps matches TRBD1 (5 bases). The length of the CDR3 is 15 residues. CDR1 and CDR2 (germline): SGDLS, YYNGEE. The V end was cut by 0 bases, the J end by 8 bases, with 12 bases between. The chain's CDR3 is CASSVEAGLDSPLHF. DNA of the CDR3: TGTGCCAGCAGCGTAGAGGCAGGGCTGGATTCACCCCTCCACTTT.

This clonotype was detected once. The rearrangement joins TRBV10-1 to TRBJ2-5, with D possibly matching TRBD2 (5 bases). The V gene's germline CDR1 is WNHNN and CDR2 SYGVQD (reference sequence). CDR3 length: 14 residues. Trimming stripped 7 bases from V and 1 base from J, with 13 bases between. The CDR3 DNA reads as TGCGCCAGCACCAACGAGGGAGTCCAAGAGACCCAGTACTTC. It yields the protein CASTNEGVQETQYF.

CDR3 sequence reads: CASGGLRVDEQFF. The CDR3 coding sequence is TGTGCCAGCGGGGGGTTAAGGGTAGATGAGCAGTTCTTC. The chain recombines TRBV6-1 with TRBJ2-1; TRBD2 might be the D (6 bases). Per the germline V gene, CDR1 is MNHNS and CDR2 is SASEGT. The germline V and J ends were trimmed by 8 bases and 8 bases, with 16 bases remaining between them. The length of the CDR3 is 13 residues.

V usage is TRBV11-2 and J usage is TRBJ2-1; tentative D call: TRBD2 (6 bases). CDR3 length: 15 residues. Trimming stripped 5 bases from V and 0 bases from J, with 11 bases between. Germline V CDR1 and CDR2: SGHAT, FQNNGV. The CDR3 coding sequence is TGTGCCAGCAGCCAACGGGAGAGCTCCTACAATGAGCAGTTCTTC. It is translated as CASSQRESSYNEQFF.

V gene TRBV14 combines with J gene TRBJ2-1; D may be TRBD1 or TRBD2 (7 bases each). V lost 3 bases and J lost 8, with 14 bases in between. This CDR3 contains 14 residues. The germline V gene encodes CDR1 SGHDN and CDR2 FVKESK. The chain's CDR3 is CASSHSGGAHEQFF. CDR3 bases: TGTGCCAGCAGCCACTCAGGGGGGGCCCATGAGCAGTTCTTC.

This clonotype was seen a handful of times. The V call is TRBV4-2, the J call TRBJ2-1, with TRBD2 matching over 8 bases. Germline V gene sequence: CDR1 LGHNA, CDR2 YNFKEQ. V lost 1 base to trimming and J lost 3 bases; unmatched junction nucleotides: 8. The length of the CDR3 is 17 residues. The CDR3 bases are TGTGCCAGCAGCCAAGCGGAGGGCGGGAGGCTCTACAATGAGCAGTTCTTC. Translation: CASSQAEGGRLYNEQFF.

This clonotype was recorded many times. J is TRBJ1-2 and V is TRBV27; 11 bases line up with TRBD1. The CDR3 is made up of 16 amino acids. Germline V gene lookup returns CDR1 MNHEY and CDR2 SMNVEV (reference sequence). The V segment lost 3 bases and the J segment 4 bases; nucleotides outside the gene matches: 7. For the CDR3, the DNA is TGTGCCAGCAGTTTCTCCGGACAGGGGGCGGTCTATGGCTACACCTTC. Protein sequence: CASSFSGQGAVYGYTF.

The table lists this clonotype with a few counts. The chain links TRBV29-1 to TRBJ2-7; D is possibly TRBD1 (8 bases). V dropped 7 bases and J dropped 2 bases, with 24 bases sitting between them. This CDR3 comprises 16 residues. Germline assignment: CDR1 SQVTM and CDR2 ANQGSEA. The CDR3 DNA is TGCAGCGCTTTCGGACAGGGAGGGGGGACAACCTACGAGCAGTACTTC. This sequence encodes CSAFGQGGGTTYEQYF.

This clonotype has only a few counts. V is TRBV7-9 and J is TRBJ1-6; D remains ambiguous. Between the trimmed V and J ends, which lost 4 bases and 2 bases, there was a span of 6 bases. CDR3 length: 14 residues. Looked up from germline, CDR1 is SEHNR and CDR2 is FQNEAQ (reference sequence). The CDR3 spells CASSYGPYNSPLHF. CDR3 DNA sequence: TGTGCCAGCAGCTACGGTCCCTATAATTCACCCCTCCACTTT.

This clonotype was counted between two and nine times. This sequence joins TRBV7-9 and TRBJ2-5; D possibly uses TRBD1 or TRBD2 (6 bases each). The V end was cut by 5 bases, the J end by 1 base, with 11 bases between. This CDR3 region has 14 residues. Germline V gene sequence: CDR1 SEHNR, CDR2 FQNEAQ (reference sequence). CDR3 region: CASSDRGPQETQYF. CDR3 sequence (DNA): TGTGCCAGCAGCGACCGGGGGCCCCAAGAGACCCAGTACTTC.

This chain connects TRBV6-2 or TRBV6-3 to TRBJ2-3; 9 bases align to TRBD2. Per the germline V gene, CDR1 is MNHEY and CDR2 is SVGEGT. This CDR3 region has 17 residues. V dropped 2 bases and J dropped 2; count of bases not matched to a gene: 8. The CDR3 loop is CASSYRLAGTLTDTQYF. Here the CDR3 DNA reads TGTGCCAGCAGTTACCGGCTAGCGGGGACCCTCACAGATACGCAGTATTTT.

This clonotype came up a few times. The rearrangement joins TRBV12-3 or TRBV12-4 to TRBJ2-7, with D possibly called TRBD1 or TRBD2 (5 bases each). V was shortened by 7 bases and J by 6 bases, with 19 bases between the two germline ends. This CDR3 has 14 amino acids. The CDR3 DNA reads as TGTGCCAGCACCCCGGGACCGCCAAGCGGCGAGCAGTACTTC. This encodes CASTPGPPSGEQYF.

Only a few counts were recorded for this clonotype. V usage is TRBV12-3 or TRBV12-4 and J usage is TRBJ2-2; D might be TRBD1 (6 bases). The CDR3 length is 15 residues. The ends were cut back, 1 base at V and 8 bases at J, with 14 bases in the middle. The CDR3 DNA follows: TGTGCCAGCAGTTTAGGTAACAGGGTCGCTGGGGAGCTGTTTTTT. Translating it yields CASSLGNRVAGELFF.

There are a few counts of this clonotype. The gene calls are TRBV12-3 or TRBV12-4 and TRBJ1-3; D is unresolved. The V end was cut by 3 bases, the J end by 6 bases, with 6 bases between. The CDR3 loop spans 12 amino acids. The CDR3 sequence is CASSLNQNTIYF. In DNA, the CDR3 is TGTGCCAGCAGTTTGAATCAAAACACCATATATTTT.

The J gene is TRBJ2-3, the V gene TRBV20-1, with 9 positions matching TRBD2. V dropped 3 bases and J dropped 13; count of bases not matched to a gene: 8. This CDR3 comprises 12 residues. CDR1 DFQATT and CDR2 SNEGSKA come from the germline V gene (reference sequence). CDR3 DNA: TGCAGTGCTAGTTCTAGCGGGGCTACCAAGTATTTT. Its translation is CSASSSGATKYF.

The DNA of the CDR3 is TGTGCCAGCAGTTACTCGCGGACTATCAATGAGCAGTTCTTC. Protein sequence: CASSYSRTINEQFF. The genes are TRBV6-5 and TRBJ2-1; D might be TRBD2 (6 bases). V lost 0 bases and J 6 bases, leaving 9 bases between the germline ends. Germline-derived CDR1 and CDR2 are MNHEY and SVGAGI. This CDR3 spans 14 amino acids.

The chain employs TRBV5-6 and TRBJ1-2; D uncertain. V was shortened by 0 bases and J by 8 bases, with 5 bases between the two germline ends. There are 11 residues in the CDR3. Germline V gene sequence: CDR1 SGHDT, CDR2 YYEEEE. The chain's CDR3 is CASSLGSGYTF. DNA for the CDR3: TGTGCCAGCAGCTTGGGCAGCGGCTACACCTTC.

The V and J genes are TRBV9 and TRBJ2-7, with D perhaps matching TRBD1 (6 bases). V lost 0 bases, J lost 7 bases, and 23 bases lay in between. This CDR3 region has 17 residues. CDR1 is SGDLS, CDR2 YYNGEE, per germline. The CDR3 loop is CASSVGFLRTATREQYF. The DNA for the CDR3 is TGTGCCAGCAGCGTAGGATTTCTCCGGACAGCGACGCGGGAGCAGTACTTC. The full variable domain, rest sourced from reference TRBV9 and TRBJ2-7, is DSGVTQTPKHLITATGQRVTLRCSPRSGDLSVYWYQQSLDQGLQFLIQYYNGEERAKGNILERFSAQQFPDLHSELNLSSLELGDSALYFCASSVGFLRTATREQYFGPGTRLTVT.

This rearrangement joins TRBV12-2 to TRBJ2-7; the tabulated D call, TRBD1, remains unverified against the DNA. TRBV12-2 is a listed pseudogene. This CDR3 is built from 14 residues. The CDR3 DNA reads as TGTGCACCAACGCGCGGACAGGCCGTCTACGAGCAGTACTTC. It encodes CAPTRGQAVYEQYF.

The rearrangement joins TRBV24-1 to TRBJ2-4, with D possibly matching TRBD1 (6 bases). The CDR3 runs 18 residues. Deletions cut 7 bases from V and 0 bases from J, with 21 bases between. Per the germline V gene, CDR1 is KGHDR and CDR2 is SFDVKD. The CDR3 bases are TGTGCCACCAGGCCGGAGACAGGACTCAACGGAGCCAAAAACATTCAGTACTTC. Its protein product is CATRPETGLNGAKNIQYF.

The V gene is TRBV7-9, the J gene TRBJ1-1, with D unresolved. Trimming pared 1 base from V and 0 bases from J, leaving 15 bases between. This CDR3 is built from 17 residues. Germline V gives CDR1 SEHNR, CDR2 FQNEAQ (reference sequence). For the CDR3, the DNA is TGTGCCAGCAGCTTAGGAGGGAATCCGGGGTTGAACACTGAAGCTTTCTTT. Translated, it gives CASSLGGNPGLNTEAFF.

The chain employs TRBV20-1 and TRBJ2-3; tentative D call: TRBD2 (5 bases). Germline loops: CDR1 DFQATT, CDR2 SNEGSKA (reference sequence). CDR3 length: 15 amino acids. Trimming pared 0 bases from V and 4 bases from J, leaving 14 bases between. In nucleotides, the CDR3 is TGCAGTGCTAGAGATGGGCACGAGAGGGCAGATACGCAGTATTTT. Its protein is CSARDGHERADTQYF.

By its share, this clonotype is medium-sized (0.01 to 0.1%). The chain recombines TRBV21-1 with TRBJ2-3; the DNA was not compared with TRBD2, the D call given in the table. TRBV21-1 constitutes a pseudogene. The CDR3 has 17 residues. The CDR3 DNA reads as TGTGCCAGCAGCAAAGAGGGCAGGACCGATCGCACAGATACGCAGTATTTT. Translated: CASSKEGRTDRTDTQYF.